Listed here are 4 T cell receptor beta chains from one sample, sequenced in a study of shared clonotypes between healthy human individuals (dated by TCRdb to about 2020). Receptors were amplified or captured by the immunoSEQ multiplex PCR assay. TCRdb mirrors the immuneACCESS table, restricted to in-frame sequences. Some clones are absent from its copies; in checked studies, under half trace to an unresolved V gene, and the reason for the others is unknown. The sample table records over 2 million clones; 85% to 95% of these occur just once. The ten largest clones represent 0.37% of the sample. The sample comprised naive CD4+ T cells from PBMCs. The cell subset or site label for this specimen denotes: CD45RA+ positively selected. The origin of the receptors is a man between 18 and 29 years old in good health. Some clones in this sample may be carry-over from other donors' samples.

The CDR3 nucleotides read TGTGCCAGCAGTCCCCGACTGAAAACCAGTATCGAGCAGTACTTC. Protein sequence: CASSPRLKTSIEQYF. The V gene is TRBV6-1, the J gene TRBJ2-7; D gene unclear. V shed 5 bases and J shed 6 bases, with 20 bases lying between them. The CDR3 spans 15 residues. Germline assignment: CDR1 MNHNS and CDR2 SASEGT.

The chain carries TRBV27 and TRBJ2-1, with 16 bases matching TRBD2. This CDR3 has 20 residues. The germline gives CDR1 MNHEY, CDR2 SMNVEV (reference sequence). Trimming took 3 bases from V and 5 from J; bases not matched to a gene: 13. As DNA, the CDR3 is TGTGCCAGCAGTTTCCTGGGACTAGCGGGAGGGCCTTCGGCGGACAATGAGCAGTTCTTC. Amino acids: CASSFLGLAGGPSADNEQFF.

V and J are TRBV29-1 and TRBJ1-2; 8 nucleotides align to TRBD1. Germline loops: CDR1 SQVTM, CDR2 ANQGSEA. V shed 4 bases and J 3 bases; nucleotides not matched to a gene: 7. CDR3 length equals 14 residues. The CDR3 region has the DNA TGCAGCGTTGCCCCGACAGGGGACCACTATGGCTACACCTTC. Translating gives CSVAPTGDHYGYTF.

The rearrangement uses TRBV27 and TRBJ2-7, with D possibly being TRBD2 (5 bases). Germline CDR1 MNHEY, CDR2 SMNVEV (reference sequence). Trimming shortened V by 5 bases and J by 6 bases, and 20 bases separated the two germline ends. This CDR3 spans 15 amino acids. The DNA for the CDR3 is TGTGCCAGCAGTCCCTCGGGGAGATCCCCCGGCGAGCAGTACTTC. The encoded protein is CASSPSGRSPGEQYF.